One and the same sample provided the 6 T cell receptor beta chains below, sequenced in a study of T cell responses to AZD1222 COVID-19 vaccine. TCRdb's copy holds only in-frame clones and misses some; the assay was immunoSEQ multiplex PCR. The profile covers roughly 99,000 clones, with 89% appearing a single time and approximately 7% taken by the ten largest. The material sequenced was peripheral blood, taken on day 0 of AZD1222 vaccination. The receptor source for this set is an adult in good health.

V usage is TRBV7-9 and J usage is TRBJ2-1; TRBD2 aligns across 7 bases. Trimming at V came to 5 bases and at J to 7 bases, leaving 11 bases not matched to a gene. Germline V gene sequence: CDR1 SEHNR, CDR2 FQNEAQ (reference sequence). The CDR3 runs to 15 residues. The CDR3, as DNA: TGTGCCAGCAGCCCCGGTTGGGCTAGCGGTAATGAGCAGTTCTTC. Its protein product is CASSPGWASGNEQFF.

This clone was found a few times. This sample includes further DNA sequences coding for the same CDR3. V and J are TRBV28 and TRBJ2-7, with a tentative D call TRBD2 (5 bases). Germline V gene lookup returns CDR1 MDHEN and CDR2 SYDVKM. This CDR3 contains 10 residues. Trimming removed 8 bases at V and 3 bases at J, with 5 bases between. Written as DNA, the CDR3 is TGTGCCAGCGGGAGCTACGAGCAGTACTTC. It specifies CASGSYEQYF.

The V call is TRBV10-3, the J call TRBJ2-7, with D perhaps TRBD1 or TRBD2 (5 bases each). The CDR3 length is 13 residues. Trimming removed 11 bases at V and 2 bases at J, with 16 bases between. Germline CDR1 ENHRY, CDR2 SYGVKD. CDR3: CASSGTGTYEQYF. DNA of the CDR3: TGTGCCTCTAGTGGGACCGGCACCTACGAGCAGTACTTC.

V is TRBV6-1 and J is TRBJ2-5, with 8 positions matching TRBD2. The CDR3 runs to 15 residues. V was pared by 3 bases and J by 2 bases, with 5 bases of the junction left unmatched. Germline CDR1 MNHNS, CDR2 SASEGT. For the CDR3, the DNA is TGTGCCAGCAGTGACGGCGGGAGGAAACAAGAGACCCAGTACTTC. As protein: CASSDGGRKQETQYF.

The CDR3 loop reads CASSWTKRYTF. Here the CDR3 DNA reads TGTGCCAGTAGTTGGACAAAGCGCTACACCTTC. The chain joins TRBV19 to TRBJ1-2; perhaps TRBD1 as D (5 bases). This CDR3 comprises 11 residues. The germline gives CDR1 LNHDA, CDR2 SQIVND (reference sequence). Trimming left V 5 bases short and J 9 bases short, with 10 bases between.

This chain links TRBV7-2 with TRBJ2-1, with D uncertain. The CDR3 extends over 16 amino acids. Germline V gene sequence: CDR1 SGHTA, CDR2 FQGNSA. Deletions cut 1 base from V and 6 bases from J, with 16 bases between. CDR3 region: CASSLGRASRPNEQFF. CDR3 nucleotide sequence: TGTGCCAGCAGCTTAGGCAGAGCATCCCGGCCCAATGAGCAGTTCTTC.